This T cell receptor beta chain was obtained from a study of blood T cell repertoires in COVID-19. Measured with immunoSEQ multiplex PCR; TCRdb has only the in-frame clones, and not every one. The sample includes about 200,000 clones, around 85% of them seen just once. This clone was seen more than once but under ten times. Specimen: PBMCs or T cells enriched from blood (not recorded which). This receptor was identified in a woman between 40 and 55 years old with acute COVID-19.

CDR3 DNA sequence: TGTGCCAGCAGTTTAAGTGGGGACAGCTTCTATGGCTACACCTTC. Amino acid sequence: CASSLSGDSFYGYTF. The V gene is TRBV27, the J gene TRBJ1-2, with 7 positions matching TRBD1. CDR3 length: 15 amino acids. The ends lost 2 bases at V and 4 bases at J; junction bases unmatched: 7. The germline CDR1 and CDR2 sequences are MNHEY and SMNVEV (reference sequence).